The clone carrying this TCR beta chain was seen repeatedly, ten times or more. Time point in this sample: after trial treatment. Treatment denoted: LDRT plus nivolumab, ipilimumab, low-dose cyclophosphamide and aspirin (RACIN trial). This specimen belongs to a study of low-dose radiotherapy and immunotherapy resistance in tumors. Study context: With fractions of 0.5 Gy given every 2 weeks, Cohort 1 accumulated a total of 6.5 Gy. The treatment that patients received was intravenous nivolumab 240 mg every two weeks plus ipilimumab 1 mg/kg every six weeks.

This CDR3 has 14 residues. Trimming removed 3 bases at V and 8 bases at J, with 16 bases between. Germline CDR1 and CDR2: LNHDA and SQIVND (reference sequence). Over approximately 20 PCR cycles, TCRs were amplified from a constant-region primer and V-primer adapter. TCRdb reprocessed the reads via MiXCR and lists one record per CDR3 protein. Of approximately 52,000 distinct CDR3 sequences in the sample, around 35% are singletons; the top ten hold 7% to 10%. This receptor was taken from a male donor with rectosigmoid adenocarcinoma. The sample was PBMCs, taken after low-dose radiotherapy plus immunotherapy. The chain joins TRBV19 to TRBJ1-2; possible D gene TRBD1, 5 bases. CDR3 amino acids: CASSMGTAVEGYTF. The CDR3 coding sequence is TGTGCCAGTAGTATGGGGACGGCCGTTGAGGGCTACACCTTC.